This T cell receptor beta chain was sequenced during a study of control samples from healthy donors and cancer patients. Germline CDR1 reads SGHRS; CDR2 reads YFSETQ. The CDR3 is 14 residues long. V was shortened by 3 bases and J by 7 bases, with 16 bases between the two germline ends. Sequenced by immunoSEQ multiplex PCR; TCRdb stores in-frame clones only, minus some. Of 170,000 or so clones listed, 85% to 90% are singletons. V usage is TRBV5-1 and J usage is TRBJ1-1; possibly TRBD1 for D (5 bases). The origin of this receptor is a woman aged 45 to 65 in good health. Sequencing was done on a sample of blood. The DNA of the CDR3 is TGCGCCAGCAGCTCGACCAACAGGCGCGATGAAGCTTTCTTT. As protein: CASSSTNRRDEAFF.